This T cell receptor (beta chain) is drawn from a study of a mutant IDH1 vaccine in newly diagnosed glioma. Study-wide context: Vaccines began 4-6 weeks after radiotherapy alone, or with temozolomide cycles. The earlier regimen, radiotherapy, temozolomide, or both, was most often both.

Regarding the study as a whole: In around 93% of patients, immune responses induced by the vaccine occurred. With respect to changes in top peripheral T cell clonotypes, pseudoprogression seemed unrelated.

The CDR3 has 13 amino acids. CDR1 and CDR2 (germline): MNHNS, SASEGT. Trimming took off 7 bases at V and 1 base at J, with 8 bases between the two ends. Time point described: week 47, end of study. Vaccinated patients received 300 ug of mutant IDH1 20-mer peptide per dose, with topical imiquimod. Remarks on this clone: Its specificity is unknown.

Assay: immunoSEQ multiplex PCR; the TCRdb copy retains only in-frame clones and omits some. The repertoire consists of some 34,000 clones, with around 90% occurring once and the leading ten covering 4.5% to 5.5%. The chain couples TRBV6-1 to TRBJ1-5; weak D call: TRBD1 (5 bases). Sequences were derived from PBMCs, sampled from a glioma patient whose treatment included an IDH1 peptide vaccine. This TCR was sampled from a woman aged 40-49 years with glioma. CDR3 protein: CASNWDSNQPQHF. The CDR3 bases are TGTGCCAGCAATTGGGACAGCAATCAGCCCCAGCATTTT.